The present entry profiles one T cell receptor beta chain with its context. Its antigen is unknown. This sample stems from a study of T-cell memory formation after mild COVID-19. Across the whole study: TCR clusters were largely donor specific.

Deletions cut 5 bases from V and 4 bases from J, with 14 bases between. CDR1 is SEHNR and CDR2 is FQNEAQ in the germline V gene (reference sequence). The CDR3 is made up of 14 amino acids. Study results and limitations: Clones contracting over day 15 to 85 were CD4/CD8 balanced, with later expanders leaning CD4+.

The authors produced TCR alpha and TCR beta cDNA libraries with sample barcodes and UMIs by 5'RACE using constant-segment primers. TCRdb analysed the 5' RACE reads with MiXCR anew, one entry per CDR3 protein. The table shows 350,000 to 400,000 distinct CDR3 sequences, with roughly 21% occurring only once. The sequenced material came from PBMCs or a T cell subset sorted from them (not recorded which). The receptor comes from an adult woman who had mild COVID-19 (a few samples of this study predate the infection). Cell type and time point are not known. The V call is TRBV7-9, the J call TRBJ1-1; the D is unclear. CDR3 protein: CASSPGLGVTEAFF. CDR3 in DNA: TGTGCCAGCAGCCCCGGGCTCGGGGTCACTGAAGCTTTCTTT.